This T cell receptor (beta chain) originates from a study of T cell responses to AZD1222 COVID-19 vaccine. Sequencing was performed with immunoSEQ multiplex PCR; in TCRdb, only in-frame clones are kept and a portion is missing. The table has approximately 80,000 clones, just over 90% seen once. CDR3 length: 14 residues. V was cut by 8 bases and J by 4 bases, with 17 bases left in between. CDR1 SGHTA and CDR2 FQGNSA come from the germline V gene. J is TRBJ1-1 and V is TRBV7-2; no clear D gene. The clonotype was recovered from an adult who received the AZD1222 COVID-19 vaccine. Material: peripheral blood, obtained 28 days after the second AZD1222 dose. Here the CDR3 DNA reads TGTGCCAGCGCCCAAGACCCAGGAGCCACTGAAGCTTTCTTT. Translating it yields CASAQDPGATEAFF.